This T cell receptor beta chain was captured in a study of blood T cell repertoires in COVID-19. In the authors' workflow: Estimation of nucleated cell counts was performed using reference gene primer amplification. The assay was immunoSEQ multiplex PCR, and TCRdb's table has in-frame clones only and misses some. V and J calls and clone size are given by that table; D and trimming were obtained from the DNA. The sample lists roughly 190,000 clones, about 86% occurring once. This CDR3 contains 15 residues. Trimming pared 2 bases from V and 6 bases from J, leaving 14 bases between. Germline V CDR1 and CDR2: MNHEY, SVGEGT.

The chain has TRBV6-2 or TRBV6-3 and TRBJ1-5; TRBD1 is a possible D gene (6 bases). This TCR derives from a man aged 30 to 39 with active or convalescent COVID-19. The sequencing input was peripheral blood. CDR3 DNA: TGTGCCAGCAGTTACCTACAGGGAGTGGGTCAGCCCCAGCATTTT. Its protein product is CASSYLQGVGQPQHF.